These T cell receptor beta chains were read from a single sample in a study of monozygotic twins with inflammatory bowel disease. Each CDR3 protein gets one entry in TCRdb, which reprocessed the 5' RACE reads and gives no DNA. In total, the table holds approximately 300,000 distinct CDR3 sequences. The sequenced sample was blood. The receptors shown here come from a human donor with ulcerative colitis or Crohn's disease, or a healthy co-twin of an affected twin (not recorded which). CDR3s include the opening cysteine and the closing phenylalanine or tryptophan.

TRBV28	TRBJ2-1	CASSLGTSGSNLIDEQFF
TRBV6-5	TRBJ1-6	CASTRGGSPLHF
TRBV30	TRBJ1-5	CAWSTIPDQPQHF
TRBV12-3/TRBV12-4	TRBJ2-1	CASRSSYNEQFF
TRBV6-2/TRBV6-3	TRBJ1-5	CASSPGQISNQPQHF
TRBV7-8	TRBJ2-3	CASRQSGLAGVSHTQYF
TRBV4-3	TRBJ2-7	CASSLALGAATSYEQYF
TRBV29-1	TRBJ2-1	CSALRGGTYNEQFF
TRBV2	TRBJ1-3	CASMGRNTIYF
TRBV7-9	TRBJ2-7	CASSRTGPTYEQYF
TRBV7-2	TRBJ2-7	CASSLAIQVNEQYF
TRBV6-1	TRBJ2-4	CASSASGLGHIQYF
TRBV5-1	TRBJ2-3	CASSLVAGPSTDTQYF
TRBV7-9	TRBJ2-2	CASSLVASGKGGELFF
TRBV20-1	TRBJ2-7	CSAASGRRYEQYF
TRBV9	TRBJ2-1	CASSVAGAYNEQFF
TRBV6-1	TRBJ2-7	CASTLSNPNSGEQYF
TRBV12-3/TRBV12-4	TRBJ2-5	CASSAWGALGRETQYF
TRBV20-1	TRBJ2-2	CSASRGGSTGELFF
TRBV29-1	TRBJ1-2	CSADRSRGYGYTF
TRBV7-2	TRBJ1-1	CASSSKRGHFTNTEAFF
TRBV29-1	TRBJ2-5	CSVEQGTETQYF
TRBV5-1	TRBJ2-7	CASSLEGGRYEQYF
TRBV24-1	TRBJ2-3	CATSDLNPGQGIRMDTQYF
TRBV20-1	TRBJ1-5	CSASRPGVWQPQHF
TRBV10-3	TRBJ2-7	CAISDTMKSYEQYF
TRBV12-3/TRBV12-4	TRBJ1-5	CASSFGEGNQPQHF
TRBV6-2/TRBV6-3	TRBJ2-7	CASSYLPWREQRQYF
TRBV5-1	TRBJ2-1	CATRQTGSYNEQFF
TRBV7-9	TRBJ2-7	CASSLPSDREDYEQYF
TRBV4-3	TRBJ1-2	CASSQGQGYGYTF
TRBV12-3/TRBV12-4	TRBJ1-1	CASSLNRGRIVSTEAFF
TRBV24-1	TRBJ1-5	CATSAEIEAFKQPQHF
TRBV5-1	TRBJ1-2	CASSLGEQRLYGYTF
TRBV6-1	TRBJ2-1	CASSPELGQGVSYNEQFF
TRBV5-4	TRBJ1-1	CASSANLVGDTEAFF
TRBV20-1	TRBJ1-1	CSAPFQGGTEAFF